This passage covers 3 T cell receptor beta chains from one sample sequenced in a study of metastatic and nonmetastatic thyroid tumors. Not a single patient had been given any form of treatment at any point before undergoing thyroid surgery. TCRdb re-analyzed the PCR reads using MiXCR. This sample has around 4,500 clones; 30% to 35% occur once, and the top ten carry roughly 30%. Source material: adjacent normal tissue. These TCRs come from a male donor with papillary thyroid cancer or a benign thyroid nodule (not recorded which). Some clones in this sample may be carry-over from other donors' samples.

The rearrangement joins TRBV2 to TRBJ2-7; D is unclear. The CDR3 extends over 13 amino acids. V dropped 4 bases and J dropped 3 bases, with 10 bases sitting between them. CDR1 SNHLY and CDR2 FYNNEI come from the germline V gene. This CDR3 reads CASSGITNYEQYF. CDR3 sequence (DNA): TGTGCCAGCAGTGGAATCACTAACTACGAGCAGTACTTC.

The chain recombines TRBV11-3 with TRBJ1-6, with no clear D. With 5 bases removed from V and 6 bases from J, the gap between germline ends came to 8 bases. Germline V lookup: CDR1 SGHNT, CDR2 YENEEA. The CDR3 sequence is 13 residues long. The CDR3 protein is CASSISSNSPLHF. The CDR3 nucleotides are TGTGCCAGCAGCATAAGCTCTAATTCACCCCTCCACTTT.

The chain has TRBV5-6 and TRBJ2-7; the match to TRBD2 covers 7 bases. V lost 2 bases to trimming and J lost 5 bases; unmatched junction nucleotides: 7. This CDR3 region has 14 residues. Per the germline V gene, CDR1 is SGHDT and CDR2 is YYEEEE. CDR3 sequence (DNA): TGTGCCAGCAGCTTCGGGACTAAGTTAAACGAGCAGTACTTC. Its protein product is CASSFGTKLNEQYF.